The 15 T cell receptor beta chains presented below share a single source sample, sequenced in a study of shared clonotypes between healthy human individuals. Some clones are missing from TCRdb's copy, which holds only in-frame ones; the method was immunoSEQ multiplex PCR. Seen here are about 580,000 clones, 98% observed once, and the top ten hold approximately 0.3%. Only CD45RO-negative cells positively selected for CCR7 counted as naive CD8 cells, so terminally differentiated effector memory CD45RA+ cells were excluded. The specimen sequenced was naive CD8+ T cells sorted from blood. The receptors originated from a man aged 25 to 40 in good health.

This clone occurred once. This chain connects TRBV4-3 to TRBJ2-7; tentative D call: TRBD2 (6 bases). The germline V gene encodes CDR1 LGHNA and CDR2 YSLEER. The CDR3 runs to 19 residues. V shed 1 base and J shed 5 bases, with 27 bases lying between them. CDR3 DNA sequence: TGCGCCAGCAGCCAAGGTTGGGTCGGCAGGACTATTCTAGCCCACGAGCAGTACTTC. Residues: CASSQGWVGRTILAHEQYF.

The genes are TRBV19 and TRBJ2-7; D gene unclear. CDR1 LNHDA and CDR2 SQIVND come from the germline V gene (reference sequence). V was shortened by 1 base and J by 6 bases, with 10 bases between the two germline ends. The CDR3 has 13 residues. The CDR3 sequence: CASSIVRASEQYF. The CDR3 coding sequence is TGTGCCAGTAGTATAGTTCGAGCTTCCGAGCAGTACTTC.

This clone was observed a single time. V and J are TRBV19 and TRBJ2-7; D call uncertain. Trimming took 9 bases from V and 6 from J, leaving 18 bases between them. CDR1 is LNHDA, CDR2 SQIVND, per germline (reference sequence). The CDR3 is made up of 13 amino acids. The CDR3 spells CASNAAGFGEQYF. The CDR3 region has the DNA TGTGCCAGCAACGCCGCCGGTTTCGGCGAGCAGTACTTC.

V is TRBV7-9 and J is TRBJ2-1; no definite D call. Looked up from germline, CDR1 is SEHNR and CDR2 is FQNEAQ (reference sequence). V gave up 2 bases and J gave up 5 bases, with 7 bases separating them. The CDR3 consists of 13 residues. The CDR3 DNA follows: TGTGCCAGCAGCTTATCTGTTGACAATGAGCAGTTCTTC. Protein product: CASSLSVDNEQFF.

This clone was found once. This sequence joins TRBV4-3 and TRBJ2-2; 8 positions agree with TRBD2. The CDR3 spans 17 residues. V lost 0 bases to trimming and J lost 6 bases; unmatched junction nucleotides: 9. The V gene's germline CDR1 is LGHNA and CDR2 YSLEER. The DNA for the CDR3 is TGCGCCAGCAGCCAAGATCGGAGCGGGAGTCCCCCCGGGGAGCTGTTTTTT. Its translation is CASSQDRSGSPPGELFF.

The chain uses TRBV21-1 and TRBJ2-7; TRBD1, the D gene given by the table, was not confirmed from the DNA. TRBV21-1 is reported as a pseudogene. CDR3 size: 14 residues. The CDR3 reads CASSKEPGPYEQYF. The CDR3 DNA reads TGTGCCAGCAGCAAAGAGCCAGGTCCCTACGAGCAGTACTTC.

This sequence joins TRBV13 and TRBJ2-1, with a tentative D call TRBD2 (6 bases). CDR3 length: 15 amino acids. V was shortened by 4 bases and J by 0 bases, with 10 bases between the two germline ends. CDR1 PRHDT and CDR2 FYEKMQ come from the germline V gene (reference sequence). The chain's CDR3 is CASSSTGSSYNEQFF. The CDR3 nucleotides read TGTGCCAGCAGCTCGACCGGGAGCTCCTACAATGAGCAGTTCTTC.

CDR3 in DNA: TGTGCCAGCAGCATGCCATCCGGGACTAGCGGGAGCAATGAGCAGTTCTTC. The encoded protein is CASSMPSGTSGSNEQFF. The chain joins TRBV11-3 to TRBJ2-1, with 14 bases matching TRBD2. V lost 5 bases, J lost 6 bases, and 9 bases stayed unmatched. CDR1 and CDR2 from the germline V gene are SGHNT and YENEEA. The CDR3 loop spans 17 amino acids.

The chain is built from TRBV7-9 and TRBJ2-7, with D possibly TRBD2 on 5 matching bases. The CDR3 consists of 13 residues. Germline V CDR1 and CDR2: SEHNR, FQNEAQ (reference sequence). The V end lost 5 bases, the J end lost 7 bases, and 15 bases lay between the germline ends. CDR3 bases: TGTGCCAGCAGCCTAGAGGCGGAGGAAGAGCAGTACTTC. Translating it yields CASSLEAEEEQYF.

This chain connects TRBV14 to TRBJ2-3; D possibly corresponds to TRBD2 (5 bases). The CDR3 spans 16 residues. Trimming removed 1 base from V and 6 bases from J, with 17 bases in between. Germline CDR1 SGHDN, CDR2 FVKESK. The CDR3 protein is CASSQGVTSWEDTQYF. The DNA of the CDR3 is TGTGCCAGCAGCCAAGGCGTCACGAGCTGGGAGGATACGCAGTATTTT.

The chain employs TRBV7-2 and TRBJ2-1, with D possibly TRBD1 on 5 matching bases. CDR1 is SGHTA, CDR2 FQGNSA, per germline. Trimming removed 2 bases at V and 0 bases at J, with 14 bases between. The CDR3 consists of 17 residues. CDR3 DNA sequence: TGTGCCAGCAGCTTATTAAGGGGCGCCAGCTCCTACAATGAGCAGTTCTTC. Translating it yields CASSLLRGASSYNEQFF.

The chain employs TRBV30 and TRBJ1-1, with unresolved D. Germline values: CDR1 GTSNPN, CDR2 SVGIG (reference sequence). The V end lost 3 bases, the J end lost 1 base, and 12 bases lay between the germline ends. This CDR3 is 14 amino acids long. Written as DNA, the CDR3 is TGTGCCTGGAGCGGGCCAGGAGGGAACACTGAAGCTTTCTTT. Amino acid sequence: CAWSGPGGNTEAFF.

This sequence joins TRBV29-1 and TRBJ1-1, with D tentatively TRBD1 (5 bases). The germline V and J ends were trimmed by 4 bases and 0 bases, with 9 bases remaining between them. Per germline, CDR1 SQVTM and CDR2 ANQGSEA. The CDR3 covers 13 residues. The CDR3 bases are TGCAGCGTTGTGGGGCTAATGAACACTGAAGCTTTCTTT. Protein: CSVVGLMNTEAFF.

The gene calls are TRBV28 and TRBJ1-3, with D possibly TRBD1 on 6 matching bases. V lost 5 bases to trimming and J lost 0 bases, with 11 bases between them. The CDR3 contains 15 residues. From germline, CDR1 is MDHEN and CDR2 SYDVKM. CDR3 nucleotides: TGTGCCAGCAGTCCTACAGGGCTCTCTGGAAACACCATATATTTT. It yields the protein CASSPTGLSGNTIYF. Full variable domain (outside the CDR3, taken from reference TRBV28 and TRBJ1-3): DVKVTQSSRYLVKRTGEKVFLECVQDMDHENMFWYRQDPGLGLRLIYFSYDVKMKEKGDIPEGYSVSREKKERFSLILESASTNQTSMYLCASSPTGLSGNTIYFGEGSWLTVV.

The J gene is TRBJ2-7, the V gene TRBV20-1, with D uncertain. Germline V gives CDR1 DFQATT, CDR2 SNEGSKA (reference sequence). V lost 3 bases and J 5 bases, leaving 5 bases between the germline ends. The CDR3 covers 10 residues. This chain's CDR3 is CSASPDEQYF. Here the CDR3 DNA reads TGCAGTGCTAGCCCTGACGAGCAGTACTTC.